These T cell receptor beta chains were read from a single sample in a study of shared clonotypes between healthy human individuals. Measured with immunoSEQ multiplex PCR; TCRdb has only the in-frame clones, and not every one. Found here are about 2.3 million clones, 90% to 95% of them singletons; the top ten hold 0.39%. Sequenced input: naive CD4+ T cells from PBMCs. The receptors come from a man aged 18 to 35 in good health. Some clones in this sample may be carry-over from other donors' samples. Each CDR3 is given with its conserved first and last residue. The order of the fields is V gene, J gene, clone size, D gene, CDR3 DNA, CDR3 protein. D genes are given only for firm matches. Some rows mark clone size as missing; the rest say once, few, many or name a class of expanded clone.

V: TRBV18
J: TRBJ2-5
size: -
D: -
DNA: TGTGCCAGCTCACCCAACACGGGACAACAAGAGACCCAGTACTTC
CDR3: CASSPNTGQQETQYF

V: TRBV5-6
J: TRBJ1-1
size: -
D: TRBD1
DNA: TGTGCCAGCAGCTTTACAGGGGTGAACACTGAAGCTTTCTTT
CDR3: CASSFTGVNTEAFF

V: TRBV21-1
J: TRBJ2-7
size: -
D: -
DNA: TGTGCCAGCAGCAAAAGGGAGCCGGGACAGGGGTCCTACGAGCAGTACTTC
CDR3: CASSKREPGQGSYEQYF

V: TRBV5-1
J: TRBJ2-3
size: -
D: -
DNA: TGCGCCAGCAGCTTGGGCGTATCAGATACGCAGTATTTT
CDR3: CASSLGVSDTQYF

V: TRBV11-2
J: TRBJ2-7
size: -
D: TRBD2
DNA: TGTGCCAGCAGCTTAGATTGGTCACTAGCGCGGAACTACGAGCAGTACTTC
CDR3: CASSLDWSLARNYEQYF

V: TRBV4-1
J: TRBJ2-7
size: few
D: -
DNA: TGCGCCAGCAGCCTTGGTGAGCCGTACGAGCAGTACTTC
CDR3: CASSLGEPYEQYF

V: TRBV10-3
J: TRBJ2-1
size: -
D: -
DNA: TGTGCCATCAGTGACGGTAGCTCCTACAATGAGCAGTTCTTC
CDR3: CAISDGSSYNEQFF

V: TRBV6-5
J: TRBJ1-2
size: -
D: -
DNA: TGTGCCAGCAGTTACGGGGGGGCGTATGGCTACACCTTC
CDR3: CASSYGGAYGYTF

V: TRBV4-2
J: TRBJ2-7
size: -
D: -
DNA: TGTGCCAGCAGCCAAGATTTCAGGGCCCTATCCAGCTACGAGCAGTACTTC
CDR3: CASSQDFRALSSYEQYF

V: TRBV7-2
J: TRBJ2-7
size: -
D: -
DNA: TGTGCCAGCAGCTTCCCCGGACAGAGAGCATACGAGCAGTACTTC
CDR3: CASSFPGQRAYEQYF

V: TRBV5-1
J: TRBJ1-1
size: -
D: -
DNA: TGCGCCAGCAGCTTGGGTCCCACTGAAGCTTTCTTT
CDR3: CASSLGPTEAFF

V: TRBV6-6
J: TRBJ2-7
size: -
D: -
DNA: TGTGCCAGCAGTTGGAAACAGGACCCGGGTCGAGCCGAGCAGTACTTC
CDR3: CASSWKQDPGRAEQYF

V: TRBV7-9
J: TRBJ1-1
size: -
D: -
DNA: TGTGCCAGCAGCCCCCTCGGGGACACTGAAGCTTTCTTT
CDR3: CASSPLGDTEAFF

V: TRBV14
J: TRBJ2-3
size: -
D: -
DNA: TGTGCCAGCAGCCAAGGTGGGCCCACAGATACGCAGTATTTT
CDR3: CASSQGGPTDTQYF

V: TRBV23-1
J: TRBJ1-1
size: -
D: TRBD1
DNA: TGCGCCAGCGTACGGGACAGGCGGAACACTGAAGCTTTCTTT
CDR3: CASVRDRRNTEAFF

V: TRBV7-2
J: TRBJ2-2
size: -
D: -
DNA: TGTGCCAGCAGCTGGACTCAACCCGCAGACACCGGGGAGCTGTTTTTT
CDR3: CASSWTQPADTGELFF

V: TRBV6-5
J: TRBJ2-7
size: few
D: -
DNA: TGTGCCAGCAGTTACCGAGGGTACGAGCAGTACTTC
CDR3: CASSYRGYEQYF

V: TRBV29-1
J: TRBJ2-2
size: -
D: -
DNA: TGCAGCGTTGATAGGCGTACCGGGGAGCTGTTTTTT
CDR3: CSVDRRTGELFF

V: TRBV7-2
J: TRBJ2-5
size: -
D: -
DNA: TGTGCCAGCAGCCGAGGCGGGACCGACGGGAAGACCCAGTACTTC
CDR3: CASSRGGTDGKTQYF

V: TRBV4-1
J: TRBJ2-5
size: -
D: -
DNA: TGCGCCAGCAGCCAATTGCCAGTCCAAGAGACCCAGTACTTC
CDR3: CASSQLPVQETQYF

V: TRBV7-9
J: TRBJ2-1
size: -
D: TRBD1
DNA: TGTGCCAGCAGCTCCCGGGACAGGGGTTACAATGAGCAGTTCTTC
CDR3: CASSSRDRGYNEQFF

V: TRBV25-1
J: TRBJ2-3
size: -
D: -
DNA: TGTGCCAGCGTCCTTCGAGGGGCCACAGATACGCAGTATTTT
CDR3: CASVLRGATDTQYF

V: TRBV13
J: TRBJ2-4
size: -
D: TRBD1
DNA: TGTGCCAGCAGCCGGGGACAGGGAGGTAAAAACATTCAGTACTTC
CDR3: CASSRGQGGKNIQYF

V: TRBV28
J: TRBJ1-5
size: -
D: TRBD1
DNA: TGTGCCAGCAGTTCCCGTTGGGGACAGGGGAGCCGAGAACAGCCCCAGCATTTT
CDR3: CASSSRWGQGSREQPQHF

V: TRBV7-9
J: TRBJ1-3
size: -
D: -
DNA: TGTGCCAGCAGCTTAGTGACAGGAAACACCATATATTTT
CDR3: CASSLVTGNTIYF

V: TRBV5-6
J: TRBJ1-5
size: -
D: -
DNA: TGTGCCAGCAGCTTTGCCCAGGGTAACCAGCCCCAGCATTTT
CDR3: CASSFAQGNQPQHF

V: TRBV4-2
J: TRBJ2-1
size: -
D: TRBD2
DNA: TGTGCCAGCAGCCCGGGACTAGCCTCCTACAATGAGCAGTTCTTC
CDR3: CASSPGLASYNEQFF

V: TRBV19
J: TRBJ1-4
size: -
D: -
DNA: TGTGCCAGTAGTAAACGTGCAACTAATGAAAAACTGTTTTTT
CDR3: CASSKRATNEKLFF

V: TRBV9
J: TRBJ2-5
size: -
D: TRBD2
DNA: TGTGCCAGCAGCGTAGGACTAGCGGGAGGGCCAGAGACCCAGTACTTC
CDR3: CASSVGLAGGPETQYF

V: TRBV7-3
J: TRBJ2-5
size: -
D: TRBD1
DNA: TGTGCCAGCAGCCCCAAGGGACAGGGGTGGGAGACCCAGTACTTC
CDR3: CASSPKGQGWETQYF

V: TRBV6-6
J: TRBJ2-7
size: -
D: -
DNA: TGTGCCAGCAGTTACCCCACAGGCTACGAGCAGTACTTC
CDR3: CASSYPTGYEQYF